Following are 31 T cell receptor beta chains from one sample sequenced in a study of blood T cell repertoires in COVID-19. TCRdb's copy holds only in-frame clones and misses some; the assay was immunoSEQ multiplex PCR. This sample has under 200,000 clones, with 85% to 90% found just once. Sequencing was carried out using peripheral blood. These receptors were obtained from a man in his fifties with active or convalescent COVID-19.

This clone was seen a handful of times. This chain connects TRBV5-5 to TRBJ2-7; TRBD1 aligns across 8 bases. Unmatched junction bases numbered 11, after V lost 3 bases and J lost 6 bases. The germline gives CDR1 SGHKS, CDR2 YYEKEE (reference sequence). The CDR3 is 15 residues long. The CDR3 loop reads CASSYRTGIGAEQYF. The DNA for the CDR3 is TGTGCCAGCAGCTACCGGACAGGGATCGGGGCCGAGCAGTACTTC.

V gene TRBV7-2 combines with J gene TRBJ2-2; 10 bases match TRBD2. J was trimmed by 6 bases and V by 1 base; bases with no gene match: 8. This CDR3 has 17 amino acids. The germline gives CDR1 SGHTA, CDR2 FQGNSA. The CDR3 is CASSLDGASGGSGELFF. Here the CDR3 DNA reads TGTGCCAGCAGCTTAGATGGGGCTAGCGGGGGTTCCGGGGAGCTGTTTTTT.

The rearrangement links TRBV18 to TRBJ2-5, with D possibly being TRBD2 (5 bases). From germline, CDR1 is KGHSH and CDR2 LQKENI. Trimming shortened V by 6 bases and J by 7 bases, and 12 bases separated the two germline ends. CDR3 size: 12 residues. The CDR3 DNA is TGTGCCAGCTCCCGACCAGGAGGGACCCAGTACTTC. Translation gives CASSRPGGTQYF.

This clone has a handful of counts. The J gene is TRBJ2-6, the V gene TRBV10-1; 7 bases match TRBD1. The germline V gene has CDR1 WNHNN and CDR2 SYGVQD (reference sequence). CDR3 length: 15 residues. J gave up 2 bases and V 6 bases, and 4 bases lay outside the gene matches. In DNA form, the CDR3 reads TGCGCCAGCAGAGACAGGGAAACTGGGGCCAACGTCCTGACTTTC. The encoded protein is CASRDRETGANVLTF.

The chain carries TRBV5-1 and TRBJ2-7; 10 positions agree with TRBD1. The CDR3 has 15 residues. V was pared by 4 bases and J by 6 bases, with 10 bases of the junction left unmatched. CDR1 SGHRS and CDR2 YFSETQ come from the germline V gene. The CDR3 region has the DNA TGCGCCAGCAGCGCAACGACAGGGGGCAATGGCGAGCAGTACTTC. Residues: CASSATTGGNGEQYF.

The J gene is TRBJ1-6, the V gene TRBV6-5; no firm D call. Germline CDR1 reads MNHEY; CDR2 reads SVGAGI. Trimming cost V 6 bases and J 9 bases, with 12 bases left between them. The CDR3 is 13 residues long. The CDR3 sequence is CASRPQSTSPLHF. The CDR3 DNA reads TGTGCCAGCAGGCCCCAAAGCACTTCACCCCTCCACTTT.

The J gene is TRBJ2-2, the V gene TRBV18; no clear D. CDR1 and CDR2 from the germline V gene are KGHSH and LQKENI. V dropped 3 bases and J dropped 1 base, with 12 bases sitting between them. This CDR3 spans 16 amino acids. CDR3 loop: CASSPWQVENTGELFF. The CDR3, as DNA: TGTGCCAGCTCACCGTGGCAGGTCGAGAACACCGGGGAGCTGTTTTTT.

This clone showed up just once. This rearrangement joins TRBV10-3 to TRBJ1-1, with D unresolved. The CDR3 is 11 amino acids. V lost 4 bases and J lost 6, with 6 bases in between. Germline CDR1 and CDR2: ENHRY and SYGVKD. This CDR3 reads CAISGGSEAFF. The CDR3 DNA is TGTGCCATCAGTGGAGGGTCTGAAGCTTTCTTT.

This clone was recorded only once. This sequence joins TRBV24-1 and TRBJ2-7; unclear D gene. The CDR3 contains 13 residues. CDR1 and CDR2 (germline): KGHDR, SFDVKD. Trimming took off 5 bases at V and 7 bases at J, with 14 bases between the two ends. CDR3 DNA: TGTGCCACCAGTGCTCCAGGTTTGCCTGAGCAGTACTTC. Amino acids: CATSAPGLPEQYF.

The rearrangement joins TRBV4-1 to TRBJ1-1; 11 bases are a match to TRBD1. V shed 4 bases and J 4 bases; nucleotides not matched to a gene: 8. The CDR3 is made up of 16 amino acids. Germline V gene data show CDR1 as MGHRA and CDR2 as YSYEKL. The CDR3 DNA reads TGCGCCAGCAGCCGACGGGACAGGGGGACGGTCACTGAAGCTTTCTTT. Translation: CASSRRDRGTVTEAFF.

The chain combines TRBV4-3 with TRBJ2-2; 9 bases match TRBD2. Germline assignment: CDR1 LGHNA and CDR2 YSLEER. This CDR3 has 17 residues. Trimming cost V 0 bases and J 4 bases; bases outside gene matches: 6. The DNA for the CDR3 is TGCGCCAGCAGCCAAGACGTAGCGGGGGCCCCCACCGGGGAGCTGTTTTTT. Its protein product is CASSQDVAGAPTGELFF.

The J gene is TRBJ1-4, the V gene TRBV5-1; the match to TRBD1 covers 7 bases. The CDR3 consists of 15 residues. Germline V lookup: CDR1 SGHRS, CDR2 YFSETQ. V lost 3 bases to trimming and J lost 6 bases; unmatched junction nucleotides: 8. The CDR3 loop is CASSWRTGVDEKLFF. Written as DNA, the CDR3 is TGCGCCAGCAGCTGGAGGACAGGAGTAGATGAAAAACTGTTTTTT. The whole variable domain, filled in from reference TRBV5-1 and TRBJ1-4, reads KAGVTQTPRYLIKTRGQQVTLSCSPISGHRSVSWYQQTPGQGLQFLFEYFSETQRNKGNFPGRFSGRQFSNSRSEMNVSTLELGDSALYLCASSWRTGVDEKLFFGSGTQLSVL.

The chain is built from TRBV7-2 and TRBJ2-5, with 9 bases aligning to TRBD2. This CDR3 spans 15 amino acids. V lost 3 bases, J lost 5 bases, and 7 bases stayed unmatched. Germline V CDR1 and CDR2: SGHTA, FQGNSA. CDR3 DNA sequence: TGTGCCAGCAGCTTTCGGCGGGGGGGCCCTGAGACCCAGTACTTC. Its protein product is CASSFRRGGPETQYF.

In this sample, this clone turned up once. The V gene is TRBV29-1, the J gene TRBJ2-2; D possibly corresponds to TRBD1 (5 bases). Between the trimmed V and J ends, which lost 5 bases and 0 bases, there was a span of 13 bases. The CDR3 contains 15 residues. The germline gives CDR1 SQVTM, CDR2 ANQGSEA. The CDR3 loop reads CSVFGAAANTGELFF. DNA for the CDR3: TGCAGCGTTTTTGGGGCTGCTGCGAACACCGGGGAGCTGTTTTTT.

The chain couples TRBV10-3 to TRBJ2-7; TRBD1 aligns across 10 bases. This CDR3 is 15 amino acids long. Trimming at V came to 4 bases and at J to 2 bases, leaving 5 bases not matched to a gene. Germline loops: CDR1 ENHRY, CDR2 SYGVKD. This CDR3 is CAISGYGQGAYEQYF. CDR3 sequence (DNA): TGTGCCATCAGTGGGTATGGACAGGGGGCCTACGAGCAGTACTTC.

The chain recombines TRBV9 with TRBJ2-2, with D maybe TRBD1 (5 bases). CDR3 size: 15 residues. Germline V gene data show CDR1 as SGDLS and CDR2 as YYNGEE. Deletions cut 0 bases from V and 2 bases from J, with 8 bases between. For the CDR3, the DNA is TGTGCCAGCAGCGTAGTGGGGCAAAACACCGGGGAGCTGTTTTTT. As protein: CASSVVGQNTGELFF.

The chain links TRBV2 to TRBJ1-5, with D possibly being TRBD1 (6 bases). Trimming shortened V by 3 bases and J by 2 bases, and 8 bases separated the two germline ends. The germline V gene encodes CDR1 SNHLY and CDR2 FYNNEI. The CDR3 consists of 14 residues. CDR3 nucleotides: TGTGCCAGCAGTGACAGGGGCCGCAATCAGCCCCAGCATTTT. Residues: CASSDRGRNQPQHF.

The chain couples TRBV4-3 to TRBJ1-1; maybe TRBD1 (5 bases). In germline, CDR1 is LGHNA, CDR2 YSLEER. This CDR3 is 13 amino acids long. V lost 0 bases and J 11 bases, leaving 13 bases between the germline ends. The CDR3 sequence: CASSQDKGRVAFF. The CDR3 nucleotides read TGCGCCAGCAGCCAAGATAAGGGCAGGGTGGCTTTCTTT.

V usage is TRBV5-4 and J usage is TRBJ1-6; D call uncertain. Trimming took off 0 bases at V and 9 bases at J, with 7 bases between the two ends. CDR3 length equals 13 residues. The V gene's germline CDR1 is SGHNT and CDR2 YYREEE (reference sequence). CDR3 sequence reads: CASSLEEASPLHF. The CDR3 DNA reads TGTGCCAGCAGCTTGGAGGAGGCTTCACCCCTCCACTTT.

V and J are TRBV30 and TRBJ2-1, with TRBD2 matching over 10 bases. With 0 bases clipped from V and 8 bases from J, the junction kept 7 bases outside the gene matches. Germline V gene lookup returns CDR1 GTSNPN and CDR2 SVGIG (reference sequence). The CDR3 consists of 15 residues. CDR3 amino acids: CAWSVGSGRFDEQFF. DNA of the CDR3: TGTGCCTGGAGTGTAGGTAGCGGGAGGTTCGATGAGCAGTTCTTC. Full variable domain (missing parts from reference TRBV30 and TRBJ2-1): SQTIHQWPATLVQPVGSPLSLECTVEGTSNPNLYWYRQAAGRGLQLLFYSVGIGQISSEVPQNLSASRPQDRQFILSSKKLLLSDSGFYLCAWSVGSGRFDEQFFGPGTRLTVL.

The V and J genes are TRBV12-5 and TRBJ1-1; D remains ambiguous. Germline V lookup: CDR1 LGHNT, CDR2 FRNRAP. This CDR3 has 15 amino acids. Trimming removed 2 bases at V and 5 bases at J, with 15 bases between. CDR3 DNA: TGTGCTAGTGGTTTGACTCACAACGGAGGGACTGAAGCTTTCTTT. Translation: CASGLTHNGGTEAFF. The complete variable domain, with remaining parts taken from reference TRBV12-5 and TRBJ1-1, reads DARVTQTPRHKVTEMGQEVTMRCQPILGHNTVFWYRQTMMQGLELLAYFRNRAPLDDSGMPKDRFSAEMPDATLATLKIQPSEPRDSAVYFCASGLTHNGGTEAFFGQGTRLTVV.

V and J are TRBV7-8 and TRBJ2-1; TRBD2 agrees at 7 bases. Germline values: CDR1 SGHVS, CDR2 FQNEAQ. This CDR3 spans 15 amino acids. The V and J ends lost 5 bases and 0 bases, in that order; junction bases with no gene match: 4. This CDR3 is CASSILASSYNEQFF. DNA for the CDR3: TGTGCCAGCAGCATACTAGCGAGCTCCTACAATGAGCAGTTCTTC.

The rearrangement joins TRBV24-1 to TRBJ2-1, with D possibly matching TRBD1 (5 bases). V was trimmed by 7 bases and J by 2 bases, leaving 11 bases between them. This CDR3 has 14 residues. Germline values: CDR1 KGHDR, CDR2 SFDVKD. CDR3 coding DNA: TGTGCCACCAGCGGGCAGGGCACCTACAATGAGCAGTTCTTC. Protein sequence: CATSGQGTYNEQFF.

The chain joins TRBV3-1 (or the pseudogene TRBV3-2) to TRBJ1-3; no reliable D call. The V gene lost 0 bases and the J gene lost 6 bases, with 12 bases spanning the gap. Germline V gives CDR1 LGHDT, CDR2 YNNKEL (reference sequence). The CDR3 loop spans 15 amino acids. As DNA, the CDR3 is TGTGCCAGCAGCCAAGAGGGCAGGAGGACAAACACCATATATTTT. The encoded protein is CASSQEGRRTNTIYF.

The chain is built from TRBV12-3 or TRBV12-4 and TRBJ2-3; a possible D gene is TRBD2 (6 bases). V lost 6 bases and J 3 bases, leaving 10 bases between the germline ends. The CDR3 has 13 amino acids. The CDR3 protein is CASSPGTTDTQYF. For the CDR3, the DNA is TGTGCCAGCAGCCCTGGGACTACAGATACGCAGTATTTT.

The chain joins TRBV25-1 to TRBJ1-1; D not resolved. Germline V gene sequence: CDR1 MGHDK, CDR2 SYGVNS. This CDR3 spans 11 amino acids. With 0 bases removed from V and 11 bases from J, the gap between germline ends came to 7 bases. The CDR3, as DNA: TGTGCCAGCAGTGAATATTACCGGGCTTTCTTT. It is translated as CASSEYYRAFF.

V gene TRBV6-5 combines with J gene TRBJ2-7, with 9 bases fitting TRBD1. Germline-derived CDR1 and CDR2 are MNHEY and SVGAGI. There are 14 residues in the CDR3. V gave up 4 bases and J gave up 7 bases; unmatched junction bases: 8. In DNA, the CDR3 is TGTGCCAGCAGTTTCTACGGACAGGGGAGGGAGCAGTACTTC. This translates into CASSFYGQGREQYF.

This clone occurred a few times. The chain joins TRBV9 to TRBJ1-2; TRBD1 might be the D (5 bases). V was trimmed by 2 bases and J by 7 bases, leaving 15 bases between them. The germline CDR1 and CDR2 sequences are SGDLS and YYNGEE. There are 14 residues in the CDR3. DNA for the CDR3: TGTGCCAGCAGCGTTGGGGACTTCACGGCTGGCTACACCTTC. It codes for CASSVGDFTAGYTF.

This clone was recorded a few times. The CDR3 reads CASSPGQGENYGYTF. Here the CDR3 DNA reads TGTGCCAGCTCACCAGGTCAGGGGGAGAACTATGGCTACACCTTC. The V and J genes are TRBV18 and TRBJ1-2; TRBD1 matches 7 bases. J was trimmed by 2 bases and V by 2 bases; bases with no gene match: 5. CDR1 KGHSH and CDR2 LQKENI come from the germline V gene. The CDR3 has 15 residues.

This clone has more than one count but fewer than ten. The chain has TRBV19 and TRBJ1-6; TRBD1 agrees at 8 bases. The germline CDR1 and CDR2 sequences are LNHDA and SQIVND (reference sequence). V shed 5 bases, J shed 7 bases, and the junction held 7 bases outside the gene matches. CDR3 size: 15 residues. CDR3: CASSGRTGWNSPLHF. DNA for the CDR3: TGTGCCAGTAGTGGACGGACAGGGTGGAATTCACCCCTCCACTTT.

The chain links TRBV6-5 to TRBJ1-6, with D unresolved. CDR3 length: 15 amino acids. Germline CDR1 MNHEY, CDR2 SVGAGI. Between the trimmed V and J ends, which lost 6 bases and 6 bases, there was a span of 15 bases. Written as DNA, the CDR3 is TGTGCCAGCAGCCGCCTCGAGCTTAGTAATTCACCCCTCCACTTT. It codes for CASSRLELSNSPLHF.